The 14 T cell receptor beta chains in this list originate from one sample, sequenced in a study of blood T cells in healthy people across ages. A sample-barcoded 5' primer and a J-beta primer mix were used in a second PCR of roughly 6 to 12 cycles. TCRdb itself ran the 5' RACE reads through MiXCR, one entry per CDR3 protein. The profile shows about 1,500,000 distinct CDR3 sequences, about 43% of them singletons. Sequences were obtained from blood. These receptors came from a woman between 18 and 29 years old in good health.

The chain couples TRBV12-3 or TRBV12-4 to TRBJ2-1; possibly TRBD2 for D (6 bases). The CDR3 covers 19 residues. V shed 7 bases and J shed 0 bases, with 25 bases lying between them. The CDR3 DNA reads TGTGCCAGCACCCTAGTTAGGCGGGGTGGAATAAGCTCCTACAATGAGCAGTTCTTC. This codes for CASTLVRRGGISSYNEQFF.

DNA for the CDR3: TGCAGTGCTAGAGTAGGGGGCAGAAGATTTTCTAACTATGGCTACACCTTC. Protein: CSARVGGRRFSNYGYTF. This chain connects TRBV20-1 to TRBJ1-2, with 7 bases aligning to TRBD1. The germline gives CDR1 DFQATT, CDR2 SNEGSKA (reference sequence). V lost 1 base and J lost 0; bases outside the gene matches: 11. The CDR3 is 17 residues long.

The CDR3 bases are TGTGCCAGCAGCCAATTAGTGTCGGGACAGGGTACATTAGTCCGCAACTATGGCTACACCTTC. Protein sequence: CASSQLVSGQGTLVRNYGYTF. The rearrangement links TRBV4-2 to TRBJ1-2; 9 bases match TRBD1. The CDR3 spans 21 residues. Trimming cost V 2 bases and J 2 bases; bases outside gene matches: 21. CDR1 LGHNA and CDR2 YNFKEQ come from the germline V gene.

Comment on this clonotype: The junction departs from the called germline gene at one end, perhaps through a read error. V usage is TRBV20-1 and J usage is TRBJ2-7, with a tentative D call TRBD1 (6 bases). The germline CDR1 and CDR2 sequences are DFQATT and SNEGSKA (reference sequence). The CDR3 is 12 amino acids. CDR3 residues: CSSSINRDEQYF. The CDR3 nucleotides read TGCAGTTCTAGCATCAACAGGGACGAGCAGTACTTC.

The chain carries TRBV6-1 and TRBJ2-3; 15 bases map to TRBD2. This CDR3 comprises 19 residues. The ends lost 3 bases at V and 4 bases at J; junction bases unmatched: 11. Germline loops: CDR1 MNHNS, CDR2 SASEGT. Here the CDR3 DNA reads TGTGCCAGCAGTGATGAGCCTGGGACTAGCGGGAGGTGGCCAGATACGCAGTATTTT. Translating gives CASSDEPGTSGRWPDTQYF.

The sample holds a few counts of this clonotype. The CDR3 coding sequence is TGTGCCAGCCGCGCCTCTAGCGCGGAGCAGTTCTTC. This gives the protein CASRASSAEQFF. The chain has TRBV3-1 and TRBJ2-1, with a possible D match to TRBD2 (6 bases). The CDR3 is 12 residues long. CDR1 is LGHDT, CDR2 YNNKEL, per germline (reference sequence). The V gene lost 8 bases and the J gene lost 10 bases, with 15 bases spanning the gap.

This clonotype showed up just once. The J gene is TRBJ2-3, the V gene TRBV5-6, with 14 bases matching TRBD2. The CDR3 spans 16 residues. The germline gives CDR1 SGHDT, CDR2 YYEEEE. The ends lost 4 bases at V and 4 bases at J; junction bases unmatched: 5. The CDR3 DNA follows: TGTGCCAGCAGCGAGGGACTAGCGGGAGTCCCAGATACGCAGTATTTT. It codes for CASSEGLAGVPDTQYF.

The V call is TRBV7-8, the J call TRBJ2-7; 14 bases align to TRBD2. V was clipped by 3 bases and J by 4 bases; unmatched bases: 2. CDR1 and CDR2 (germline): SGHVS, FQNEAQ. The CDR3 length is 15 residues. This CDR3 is CASSLTSGGEYEQYF. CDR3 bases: TGTGCCAGCAGCTTGACTAGCGGGGGGGAATACGAGCAGTACTTC.

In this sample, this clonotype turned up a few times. CDR3 sequence (DNA): TGCAGTGCTCGCGAGTGGGGGGACGAGACCCAGTACTTC. This encodes CSAREWGDETQYF. The V and J genes are TRBV20-1 and TRBJ2-5, with D tentatively TRBD2 (6 bases). V lost 5 bases and J 5 bases, leaving 15 bases between the germline ends. Looked up from germline, CDR1 is DFQATT and CDR2 is SNEGSKA (reference sequence). The CDR3 runs 13 residues.

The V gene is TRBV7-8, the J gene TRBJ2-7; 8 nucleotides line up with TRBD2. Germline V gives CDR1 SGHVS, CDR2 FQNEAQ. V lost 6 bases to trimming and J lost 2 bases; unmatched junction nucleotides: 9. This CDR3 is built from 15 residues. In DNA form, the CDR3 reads TGTGCCAGCAGGATTGGCATTAGCGGGACCTACGAGCAGTACTTC. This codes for CASRIGISGTYEQYF.

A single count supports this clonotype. CDR3 in amino acids: CASSQVPGHDTGELFF. The CDR3, as DNA: TGCGCCAGCAGCCAGGTCCCGGGTCATGACACCGGGGAGCTGTTTTTT. V and J are TRBV4-1 and TRBJ2-2; D is undetermined. Germline CDR1 is MGHRA and CDR2 is YSYEKL. V lost 3 bases and J 3 bases, leaving 14 bases between the germline ends. The CDR3 contains 16 residues.

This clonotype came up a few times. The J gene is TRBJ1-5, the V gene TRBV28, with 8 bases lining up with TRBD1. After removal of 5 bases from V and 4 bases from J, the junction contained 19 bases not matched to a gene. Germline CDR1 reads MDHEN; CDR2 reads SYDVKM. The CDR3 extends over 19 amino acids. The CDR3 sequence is CASSPLDREGTRGNQPQHF. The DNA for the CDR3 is TGTGCCAGCAGTCCCCTGGACAGGGAGGGCACTCGCGGGAATCAGCCCCAGCATTTT.

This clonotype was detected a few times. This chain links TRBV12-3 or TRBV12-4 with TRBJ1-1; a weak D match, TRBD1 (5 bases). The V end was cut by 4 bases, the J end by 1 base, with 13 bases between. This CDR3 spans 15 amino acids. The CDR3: CASSWGGGANTEAFF. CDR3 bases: TGTGCCAGCAGTTGGGGCGGGGGAGCGAACACTGAAGCTTTCTTT.

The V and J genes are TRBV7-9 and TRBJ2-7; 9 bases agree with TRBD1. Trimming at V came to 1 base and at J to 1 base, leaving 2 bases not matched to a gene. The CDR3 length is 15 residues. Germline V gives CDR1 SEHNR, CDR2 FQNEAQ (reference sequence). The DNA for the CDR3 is TGTGCCAGCAGCTTAGTAGACAGGGGGTCCTACGAGCAGTACTTC. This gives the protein CASSLVDRGSYEQYF.